These 28 T cell receptor beta chains originate from one sample sequenced in a study of cytomegalovirus exposure and HLA in healthy donors. The PCR contained 60 Vbeta and 13 Jbeta primers. Profiling relied on immunoSEQ multiplex PCR, and the TCRdb table lists in-frame clones only, not all of them. The table lists over 120,000 clones, roughly 80% of them singletons. Sequencing input: PBMCs. The receptor source for this set is a woman aged 25 to 39 in good health and CMV-seronegative.

V is TRBV5-1 and J is TRBJ2-5; 7 bases are shared with TRBD1. The CDR3 length is 13 residues. Germline-derived CDR1 and CDR2 are SGHRS and YFSETQ. With 5 bases clipped from V and 4 bases from J, the junction kept 5 bases outside the gene matches. The DNA of the CDR3 is TGCGCCAGCAGGGTAGGGGGCCTAGAGACCCAGTACTTC. It is translated as CASRVGGLETQYF.

The chain has TRBV9 and TRBJ2-5; the match to TRBD2 covers 8 bases. The better agreement between TRBJ2-7 and the DNA end casts doubt on the J call. Per the germline V gene, CDR1 is SGDLS and CDR2 is YYNGEE. This CDR3 is built from 15 residues. DNA for the CDR3: TGTGCCAGCAGCAAAACGGGAGGGGCGACCTACGAGCAGTACTTC. Protein: CASSKTGGATYEQYF.

This clone occurred once. The genes are TRBV5-1 and TRBJ2-3; perhaps TRBD1 as D (5 bases). CDR1 is SGHRS, CDR2 YFSETQ, per germline. The V gene lost 0 bases and the J gene lost 6 bases, with 8 bases spanning the gap. The CDR3 contains 13 residues. The CDR3 nucleotides read TGCGCCAGCAGCTTGGCAGGGTCGGATACGCAGTATTTT. Encoded protein: CASSLAGSDTQYF.

The V gene is TRBV7-9, the J gene TRBJ2-2, with D perhaps matching TRBD2 (6 bases). CDR1 is SEHNR and CDR2 is FQNEAQ in the germline V gene (reference sequence). The CDR3 has 17 amino acids. Between the trimmed V and J ends, which lost 5 bases and 3 bases, there was a span of 19 bases. In nucleotides, the CDR3 is TGTGCCAGCAGCGTAGGATTACTAGCCTTGGACACCGGGGAGCTGTTTTTT. Amino acids: CASSVGLLALDTGELFF.

The rearrangement joins TRBV5-1 to TRBJ2-6; 7 bases map to TRBD1. This CDR3 has 17 amino acids. With 0 bases clipped from V and 0 bases from J, the junction kept 3 bases outside the gene matches. Germline V gene lookup returns CDR1 SGHRS and CDR2 YFSETQ. In DNA, the CDR3 is TGCGCCAGCAGCTTGGCGTCAGGGGGCTCTGGGGCCAACGTCCTGACTTTC. Protein sequence: CASSLASGGSGANVLTF.

The V and J genes are TRBV9 and TRBJ2-3; possible D gene TRBD2, 6 bases. Germline V gene sequence: CDR1 SGDLS, CDR2 YYNGEE. The CDR3 runs to 14 residues. Trimming removed 4 bases at V and 2 bases at J, with 11 bases between. CDR3 protein: CASSIAVNTDTQYF. CDR3 coding DNA: TGTGCCAGCAGCATAGCGGTTAACACAGATACGCAGTATTTT.

Many counts were recorded for this clone. The rearrangement links TRBV5-4 to TRBJ1-2; 12 bases line up with TRBD1. Trimming at V came to 9 bases and at J to 0 bases, leaving 15 bases not matched to a gene. CDR1 is SGHNT, CDR2 YYREEE, per germline (reference sequence). The CDR3 covers 18 residues. The CDR3 is CATDIYRDRGRTNYGYTF. CDR3 bases: TGTGCCACCGACATTTACCGGGACAGGGGGCGAACTAACTATGGCTACACCTTC.

The chain recombines TRBV6-1 with TRBJ1-4; 8 nucleotides line up with TRBD1. V dropped 1 base and J dropped 7; count of bases not matched to a gene: 2. The length of the CDR3 is 14 residues. CDR1 is MNHNS and CDR2 is SASEGT in the germline V gene. The CDR3 coding sequence is TGTGCCAGCAGTGAAGGGACAGGGTTTGAAAAACTGTTTTTT. Translated, it gives CASSEGTGFEKLFF.

The chain is built from TRBV28 and TRBJ1-3, with 9 positions matching TRBD1. The CDR3 covers 14 residues. Per the germline V gene, CDR1 is MDHEN and CDR2 is SYDVKM. V lost 5 bases, J lost 8 bases, and 7 bases stayed unmatched. CDR3 sequence reads: CASSVRTGVYTIYF. The CDR3 DNA is TGTGCCAGCAGTGTACGGACAGGGGTATACACCATATATTTT.

This chain connects TRBV4-1 to TRBJ1-1, with 8 nucleotides matching TRBD1. V shed 4 bases, J shed 4 bases, and the junction held 20 bases outside the gene matches. This CDR3 region has 19 residues. Looked up from germline, CDR1 is MGHRA and CDR2 is YSYEKL. This chain's CDR3 is CASSLPFNRQGRRSTEAFF. CDR3 DNA: TGCGCCAGCAGCCTACCTTTCAACCGACAGGGGCGGAGGAGCACTGAAGCTTTCTTT.

The J gene is TRBJ2-3, the V gene TRBV4-1; 11 bases are a match to TRBD2. CDR3 size: 19 residues. Germline V gene sequence: CDR1 MGHRA, CDR2 YSYEKL. Losses at the gene ends were 0 bases for V and 0 bases for J; bases not matched to a gene: 8. CDR3 amino acids: CASSQDKASGGISTDTQYF. For the CDR3, the DNA is TGCGCCAGCAGCCAAGATAAGGCTAGCGGGGGGATTAGCACAGATACGCAGTATTTT.

The V call is TRBV6-1, the J call TRBJ1-1; possible D gene TRBD1, 6 bases. Germline V gene lookup returns CDR1 MNHNS and CDR2 SASEGT. V was cut by 4 bases and J by 4 bases, with 10 bases left in between. This CDR3 spans 13 amino acids. The CDR3 reads CASSGGRATEAFF. CDR3 sequence (DNA): TGTGCCAGCAGTGGGGGGCGCGCCACTGAAGCTTTCTTT.

The J gene is TRBJ1-2, the V gene TRBV12-5; D gene unclear. Per the germline V gene, CDR1 is LGHNT and CDR2 is FRNRAP. The CDR3 has 14 amino acids. V gave up 0 bases and J gave up 7 bases, with 12 bases separating them. CDR3 loop: CASGLVRARGGYTF. In DNA, the CDR3 is TGTGCTAGTGGTTTGGTACGGGCACGGGGTGGCTACACCTTC.

The J gene is TRBJ2-3, the V gene TRBV5-1; TRBD2 is a possible D gene (6 bases). Looked up from germline, CDR1 is SGHRS and CDR2 is YFSETQ. V was shortened by 0 bases and J by 2 bases, with 19 bases between the two germline ends. The CDR3 is 18 amino acids. The DNA of the CDR3 is TGCGCCAGCAGCTTGGTAATCCGGAGGGAGTTGGTCACAGATACGCAGTATTTT. This encodes CASSLVIRRELVTDTQYF. The full variable domain, in which reference TRBV5-1 and TRBJ2-3 provide the parts outside the CDR3, is KAGVTQTPRYLIKTRGQQVTLSCSPISGHRSVSWYQQTPGQGLQFLFEYFSETQRNKGNFPGRFSGRQFSNSRSEMNVSTLELGDSALYLCASSLVIRRELVTDTQYFGPGTRLTVL.

This chain's CDR3 is CASSRRGGMNTEAFF. The CDR3 region has the DNA TGTGCCAGCAGCCGCCGGGGGGGTATGAACACTGAAGCTTTCTTT. This chain uses TRBV7-2 with TRBJ1-1, with TRBD1 as a possible D gene (5 bases). V lost 5 bases and J lost 0, with 13 bases in between. CDR3 size: 15 residues. Germline V lookup: CDR1 SGHTA, CDR2 FQGNSA.

The rearrangement joins TRBV6-6 to TRBJ2-7; weak D call: TRBD1 (5 bases). V lost 2 bases to trimming and J lost 2 bases, with 13 bases between them. This CDR3 is built from 15 residues. Germline assignment: CDR1 MNHNY and CDR2 SVGAGI (reference sequence). In nucleotides, the CDR3 is TGTGCCAGCAGTTACCGTCCTCAAGGGGCCTACGAGCAGTACTTC. Amino acids: CASSYRPQGAYEQYF.

This chain connects TRBV2 to TRBJ1-6; the D is unclear. V was shortened by 3 bases and J by 4 bases, with 19 bases between the two germline ends. The CDR3 is made up of 18 amino acids. Germline V lookup: CDR1 SNHLY, CDR2 FYNNEI. This CDR3 reads CASSDRATDIPYNSPLHF. The DNA of the CDR3 is TGTGCCAGCAGTGACCGTGCCACAGATATACCTTATAATTCACCCCTCCACTTT.

This clone has only a few counts. Distinct nucleotide sequences in the sample also encode this CDR3. The chain links TRBV9 to TRBJ1-1; no firm D call. The CDR3 is 13 amino acids. Trimming left V 0 bases short and J 0 bases short, with 3 bases between. CDR1 SGDLS and CDR2 YYNGEE come from the germline V gene. The CDR3, as DNA: TGTGCCAGCAGCGTAGGTATGAACACTGAAGCTTTCTTT. It is translated as CASSVGMNTEAFF.

The V call is TRBV5-6, the J call TRBJ1-1; perhaps TRBD1 as D (6 bases). V was cut by 4 bases and J by 4 bases, with 20 bases left in between. The CDR3 consists of 16 residues. Germline V gene data show CDR1 as SGHDT and CDR2 as YYEEEE. The DNA of the CDR3 is TGTGCCAGCAGCCCATTAGGGGGGGCGGAGGGCACTGAAGCTTTCTTT. Translation: CASSPLGGAEGTEAFF.

The CDR3 spells CASSSDRGPGGELFF. The CDR3 coding sequence is TGTGCCAGCAGCTCAGACAGGGGGCCGGGCGGGGAGCTGTTTTTT. The chain joins TRBV7-9 to TRBJ2-2, with 10 bases lining up with TRBD1. Germline CDR1 reads SEHNR; CDR2 reads FQNEAQ (reference sequence). V trimming: 4 bases; J trimming: 7 bases; junction bases outside the gene matches: 6. This CDR3 contains 15 residues.

This sequence joins TRBV11-2 and TRBJ2-1, with D perhaps matching TRBD2 (5 bases). Germline V lookup: CDR1 SGHAT, CDR2 FQNNGV. V lost 6 bases, J lost 5 bases, and 11 bases lay in between. CDR3 size: 13 residues. The CDR3 bases are TGTGCCAGCAGTCTGACGGGGAACAATGAGCAGTTCTTC. It codes for CASSLTGNNEQFF.

The chain carries TRBV7-7 and TRBJ2-5; D perhaps matches TRBD1 (5 bases). Trimming removed 1 base at V and 3 bases at J, with 6 bases between. The CDR3 is made up of 13 amino acids. Germline CDR1 is SSHAT and CDR2 is FNYEAQ (reference sequence). CDR3 in amino acids: CASSLGQKETQYF. For the CDR3, the DNA is TGTGCCAGCAGCTTAGGACAGAAAGAGACCCAGTACTTC.

This chain uses TRBV2 with TRBJ1-2; D is unresolved. From germline, CDR1 is SNHLY and CDR2 FYNNEI. The CDR3 contains 14 residues. V was trimmed by 7 bases and J by 2 bases, leaving 14 bases between them. The CDR3 nucleotides read TGTGCCAGCACTGGGAGGAGGGCCAACTATGGCTACACCTTC. Translation: CASTGRRANYGYTF.

The chain recombines TRBV6-6 with TRBJ2-2; 7 bases are shared with TRBD2. The V segment lost 2 bases and the J segment 7 bases; nucleotides outside the gene matches: 4. The germline V gene encodes CDR1 MNHNY and CDR2 SVGAGI (reference sequence). This CDR3 has 14 amino acids. CDR3 DNA: TGTGCCAGCAGTTACCCGGGGGGAGGCGGGGAGCTGTTTTTT. It yields the protein CASSYPGGGGELFF.

The sample holds one count of this clone. The gene calls are TRBV11-3 and TRBJ1-1; a weak D match, TRBD1 (6 bases). This CDR3 comprises 13 residues. V dropped 5 bases and J dropped 4 bases, with 11 bases sitting between them. The germline V gene has CDR1 SGHNT and CDR2 YENEEA. CDR3: CASSLNRVTEAFF. The CDR3 nucleotides read TGTGCCAGCAGCCTAAACAGGGTCACTGAAGCTTTCTTT.

This chain uses TRBV6-1 with TRBJ2-3; D not certain. This CDR3 is built from 14 residues. Trimming pared 5 bases from V and 1 base from J, leaving 10 bases between. Germline V lookup: CDR1 MNHNS, CDR2 SASEGT. The CDR3 region is CASSNLQGTDTQYF. The CDR3 DNA reads TGTGCCAGCAGTAACCTCCAGGGCACAGATACGCAGTATTTT.

The chain couples TRBV4-1 to TRBJ1-5; perhaps TRBD1 as D (5 bases). The CDR3 spans 18 residues. V gave up 0 bases and J gave up 0 bases, with 15 bases separating them. CDR1 and CDR2 from the germline V gene are MGHRA and YSYEKL. CDR3 sequence reads: CASSQEQAGFYSNQPQHF. The CDR3 nucleotides are TGCGCCAGCAGCCAAGAACAGGCAGGGTTTTATAGCAATCAGCCCCAGCATTTT.

CDR3 sequence reads: CASSFRAGLAYEQYF. The DNA for the CDR3 is TGTGCCAGCAGCTTCCGGGCGGGGTTGGCCTACGAGCAGTACTTC. The chain has TRBV7-8 and TRBJ2-7, with D maybe TRBD2 (6 bases). Trimming shortened V by 3 bases and J by 2 bases, and 14 bases separated the two germline ends. The CDR3 loop spans 15 amino acids. CDR1 is SGHVS and CDR2 is FQNEAQ in the germline V gene.